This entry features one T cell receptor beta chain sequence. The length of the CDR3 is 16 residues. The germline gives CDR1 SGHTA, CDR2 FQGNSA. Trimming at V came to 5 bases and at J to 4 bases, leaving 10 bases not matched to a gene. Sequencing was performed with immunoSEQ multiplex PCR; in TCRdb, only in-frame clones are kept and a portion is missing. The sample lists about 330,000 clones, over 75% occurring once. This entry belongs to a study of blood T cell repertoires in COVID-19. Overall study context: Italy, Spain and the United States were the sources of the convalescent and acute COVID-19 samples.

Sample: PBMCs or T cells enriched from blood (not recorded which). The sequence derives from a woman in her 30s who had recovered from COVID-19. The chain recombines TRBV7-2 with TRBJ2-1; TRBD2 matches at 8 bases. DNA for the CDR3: TGTGCCAGCAGCCCCTTTGGAGCGGGGGTTTACAATGAGCAGTTCTTC. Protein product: CASSPFGAGVYNEQFF.